This T cell receptor beta chain is drawn from a study of blood T cells in healthy people across ages. Then a second PCR, running roughly 7 to 11 cycles, was carried out with a sample-barcoded 5' primer and a J-beta primer mix. Every cDNA molecule carried a tag from a template-switch adaptor bearing 12 random nucleotides. TCRdb analysed the 5' RACE reads with MiXCR anew, one entry per CDR3 protein. In the table there are roughly 1.7 million distinct CDR3 sequences, almost 35% of which are singletons. Each donor supplied ten milliliters of peripheral blood. CDR1 is MNHNS, CDR2 SASEGT, per germline. V was trimmed by 6 bases and J by 5 bases, leaving 19 bases between them. The length of the CDR3 is 15 residues.

This TCR was sampled from a woman aged 30 to 39 in good health. Input material: blood. The V gene is TRBV6-1, the J gene TRBJ1-2; D is possibly TRBD1 (6 bases). The CDR3 protein is CASSEYEQGWYGYTF. DNA for the CDR3: TGTGCCAGCAGCGAATATGAACAGGGATGGTATGGCTACACCTTC.